The entry below describes one TCR beta chain. The assay was immunoSEQ multiplex PCR, and TCRdb's table has in-frame clones only and misses some. The sample lists 25,000 to 35,000 clones; 60% to 80% were seen once. The sample originates from a study of early stage breast cancer tumors. Germline assignment: CDR1 MGHRA and CDR2 YSYEKL. V trimming: 6 bases; J trimming: 1 base; junction bases outside the gene matches: 5. CDR3 length: 15 amino acids. This TCR came from a person aged 40-50 years with breast cancer. The sequencing input was blood. The rearrangement joins TRBV4-1 to TRBJ2-1, with TRBD2 matching over 8 bases. CDR3 in amino acids: CASRETSASYNEQFF. Here the CDR3 DNA reads TGCGCCAGCAGAGAGACTAGCGCATCCTACAATGAGCAGTTCTTC.